The 19 T cell receptor beta chains given below trace back to one sample, sequenced in a study of OX40 agonist ivuxolimab in advanced cancers. Assay: immunoSEQ multiplex PCR; the TCRdb copy retains only in-frame clones and omits some. Of some 30,000 clones detected, approximately 87% appear once; the ten largest clones hold about 32%. The sample consisted of CD4+ or CD8+ T cells sorted from blood, taken in a trial of the OX40 agonist ivuxolimab. The source of these receptors is an adult with an advanced solid tumor such as melanoma, head and neck, liver or kidney cancer.

This clone was counted a few times. V usage is TRBV4-1 and J usage is TRBJ2-7, with D tentatively TRBD2 (6 bases). The CDR3 sequence is 15 residues long. Per the germline V gene, CDR1 is MGHRA and CDR2 is YSYEKL. The V end was cut by 3 bases, the J end by 0 bases, with 12 bases between. CDR3 region: CASSHIAVSSYEQYF. The CDR3 DNA reads as TGCGCCAGCAGCCACATAGCGGTAAGCTCCTACGAGCAGTACTTC.

This clone occurred a few times. This chain connects TRBV19 to TRBJ2-1; D call uncertain. Germline V gene lookup returns CDR1 LNHDA and CDR2 SQIVND (reference sequence). The CDR3 runs 12 residues. Deletions cut 6 bases from V and 3 bases from J, with 6 bases between. The CDR3 nucleotides are TGTGCCAGTAGAGGAGTCTACAATGAGCAGTTCTTC. Protein: CASRGVYNEQFF.

This clone is a singleton in its sample. The CDR3 sequence is CASSLRGTPIFAVLTF. CDR3 in DNA: TGTGCCAGCAGCTTGAGGGGGACACCCATCTTTGCCGTCCTGACTTTC. This chain connects TRBV5-6 to TRBJ2-6; a weak D match, TRBD1 (6 bases). The V gene's germline CDR1 is SGHDT and CDR2 YYEEEE. The CDR3 spans 16 residues. Trimming pared 1 base from V and 12 bases from J, leaving 20 bases between.

J is TRBJ2-7 and V is TRBV6-5; TRBD1 aligns across 7 bases. With V trimmed by 4 bases and J by 5 bases, 8 bases remained unmatched. The CDR3 is 14 residues long. The germline CDR1 and CDR2 sequences are MNHEY and SVGAGI. The CDR3 protein is CASSLIWDSNEQYF. CDR3 nucleotides: TGTGCCAGCAGTTTAATATGGGACAGCAACGAGCAGTACTTC.

Only a few counts were recorded for this clone. The V gene is TRBV30, the J gene TRBJ2-5, with D unclear. Germline V CDR1 and CDR2: GTSNPN, SVGIG (reference sequence). The CDR3 consists of 13 residues. V was shortened by 0 bases and J by 5 bases, with 10 bases between the two germline ends. In DNA, the CDR3 is TGTGCCTGGAGTGTAGGAGTGATTGAGACCCAGTACTTC. It is translated as CAWSVGVIETQYF.

With regard to this clone: A much bigger clone sits one base away, suggesting this may be a read error. This chain links TRBV27 with TRBJ2-7; no clear D. Trimming cost V 2 bases and J 3 bases, with 14 bases left between them. Germline-derived CDR1 and CDR2 are MNHEY and SMNVEV (reference sequence). CDR3 size: 15 residues. CDR3 coding DNA: TGTGCCAGCAGTTTACCAGGATCTTCTTACTACGAGCAGTACTTC. It yields the protein CASSLPGSSYYEQYF.

This chain links TRBV18 with TRBJ2-1; D is possibly TRBD2 (6 bases). V dropped 3 bases and J dropped 4 bases, with 13 bases sitting between them. The germline gives CDR1 KGHSH, CDR2 LQKENI. This CDR3 is built from 15 residues. The CDR3 protein is CASSPNGSPYNEQFF. The CDR3 coding sequence is TGTGCCAGCTCACCCAACGGGAGCCCTTACAATGAGCAGTTCTTC.

The chain combines TRBV19 with TRBJ2-4; tentative D call: TRBD2 (6 bases). From germline, CDR1 is LNHDA and CDR2 SQIVND (reference sequence). The length of the CDR3 is 15 residues. V was pared by 3 bases and J by 3 bases, with 12 bases between. Written as DNA, the CDR3 is TGTGCCAGTAGTATGGTATGGGAGGTCAAAAACATTCAGTACTTC. Its translation is CASSMVWEVKNIQYF.

This clone came up a few times. The chain carries TRBV4-2 and TRBJ1-5; no clear D gene. The V gene lost 0 bases and the J gene lost 10 bases, with 10 bases spanning the gap. The CDR3 contains 13 residues. Germline CDR1 reads LGHNA; CDR2 reads YNFKEQ. DNA of the CDR3: TGTGCCAGCAGCCAAGATCCGGGCCTACCCCAGCATTTT. The encoded protein is CASSQDPGLPQHF.

By its share, this clone is medium-sized. This chain uses TRBV10-1 with TRBJ1-1; 7 positions agree with TRBD1. Looked up from germline, CDR1 is WNHNN and CDR2 is SYGVQD (reference sequence). With 6 bases clipped from V and 6 bases from J, the junction kept 1 base outside the gene matches. This CDR3 contains 11 residues. CDR3 residues: CASSQGAEAFF. The CDR3 nucleotides are TGCGCCAGCAGCCAGGGGGCTGAAGCTTTCTTT.

The chain links TRBV6-1 to TRBJ1-5; weak D call: TRBD1 (5 bases). CDR3 length equals 15 residues. CDR1 is MNHNS and CDR2 is SASEGT in the germline V gene. V was trimmed by 2 bases and J by 0 bases, leaving 8 bases between them. The CDR3: CASSETGYSNQPQHF. In DNA, the CDR3 is TGTGCCAGCAGTGAAACAGGCTATAGCAATCAGCCCCAGCATTTT.

In DNA, the CDR3 is TGTGCCAGCAGCTTAAGCAGGAACACCGGGGAGCTGTTTTTT. Protein product: CASSLSRNTGELFF. The chain carries TRBV7-3 and TRBJ2-2; the D is unclear. Germline lookup yields CDR1 SGHTA and CDR2 FQGTGA. The CDR3 is 14 amino acids. V was cut by 1 base and J by 1 base, with 4 bases left in between.

This chain connects TRBV9 to TRBJ2-1; 8 bases are shared with TRBD1. CDR3 length: 18 residues. Germline V gene data show CDR1 as SGDLS and CDR2 as YYNGEE. V dropped 0 bases and J dropped 2; count of bases not matched to a gene: 10. In nucleotides, the CDR3 is TGTGCCAGCAGCGTAGTCCCGCCACGGGACAGGACCTACAATGAGCAGTTCTTC. Translated, it gives CASSVVPPRDRTYNEQFF.

The rearrangement uses TRBV19 and TRBJ2-7; 10 bases match TRBD2. The germline CDR1 and CDR2 sequences are LNHDA and SQIVND (reference sequence). Trimming at V came to 6 bases and at J to 6 bases, leaving 5 bases not matched to a gene. The CDR3 covers 13 residues. The CDR3 sequence: CASSPLAGGEQYF. The DNA of the CDR3 is TGTGCCAGTAGCCCCTTAGCGGGAGGCGAGCAGTACTTC.

The table lists this clone with a few counts. This rearrangement joins TRBV25-1 to TRBJ1-3, with D possibly TRBD1 on 6 matching bases. The CDR3 is made up of 15 amino acids. The germline V gene has CDR1 MGHDK and CDR2 SYGVNS. V lost 2 bases and J 5 bases, leaving 13 bases between the germline ends. Here the CDR3 reads CASSESGGARNTIYF. CDR3 nucleotides: TGTGCCAGCAGTGAAAGTGGGGGGGCCCGAAACACCATATATTTT.

This clone was detected once. The V call is TRBV28, the J call TRBJ2-7; TRBD2 agrees at 9 bases. The CDR3 extends over 14 amino acids. The V gene's germline CDR1 is MDHEN and CDR2 SYDVKM. The ends lost 2 bases at V and 7 bases at J; junction bases unmatched: 6. CDR3 loop: CASSLAGGGREQYF. The CDR3 DNA is TGTGCCAGCAGTTTAGCGGGAGGGGGTCGGGAGCAGTACTTC.

The chain uses TRBV6-5 and TRBJ2-1, with D maybe TRBD2 (6 bases). Looked up from germline, CDR1 is MNHEY and CDR2 is SVGAGI. Between the trimmed V and J ends, which lost 4 bases and 3 bases, there was a span of 16 bases. This CDR3 is built from 16 residues. This chain's CDR3 is CASSFTGTGNYNEQFF. The CDR3 DNA reads TGTGCCAGCAGTTTCACCGGGACTGGAAACTACAATGAGCAGTTCTTC.

The chain couples TRBV6-5 to TRBJ2-1; D gene uncertain. The germline V and J ends were trimmed by 2 bases and 7 bases, with 12 bases remaining between them. This CDR3 is 14 amino acids long. CDR1 and CDR2 from the germline V gene are MNHEY and SVGAGI. The CDR3 DNA is TGTGCCAGCAGTTACCTATCTTCCTCTAATGAGCAGTTCTTC. It codes for CASSYLSSSNEQFF.

The chain uses TRBV6-5 and TRBJ1-4; TRBD1 matches at 8 bases. This CDR3 is built from 14 residues. Germline V gives CDR1 MNHEY, CDR2 SVGAGI. With 6 bases clipped from V and 3 bases from J, the junction kept 3 bases outside the gene matches. In DNA form, the CDR3 reads TGTGCCAGCAGGCAGGGGGCAGCTAATGAAAAACTGTTTTTT. Translation gives CASRQGAANEKLFF.